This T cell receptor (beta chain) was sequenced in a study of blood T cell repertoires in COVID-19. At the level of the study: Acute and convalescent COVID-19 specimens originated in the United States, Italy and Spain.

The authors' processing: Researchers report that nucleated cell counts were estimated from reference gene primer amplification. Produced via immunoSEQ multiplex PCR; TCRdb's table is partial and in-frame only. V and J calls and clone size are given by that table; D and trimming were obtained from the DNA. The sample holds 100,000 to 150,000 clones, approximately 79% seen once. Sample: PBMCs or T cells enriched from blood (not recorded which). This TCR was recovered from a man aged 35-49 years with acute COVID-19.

CDR3 in DNA: TGTGCCAGCAGCCAAGATTGGGCTATCTCGAACACCGGGGAGCTGTTTTTT. Translation: CASSQDWAISNTGELFF. The rearrangement links TRBV4-2 to TRBJ2-2; D not resolved. The CDR3 consists of 17 residues. CDR1 is LGHNA, CDR2 YNFKEQ, per germline. Trimming took 0 bases from V and 0 from J, leaving 11 bases between them.